The 10 T cell receptor beta chains below all came from one sample that was sequenced in a study of shared clonotypes between healthy human individuals. The repertoire was sequenced with immunoSEQ multiplex PCR; TCRdb's copy has only in-frame clones and lacks some. This sample carries hundreds of thousands of clones, 76% of them seen once, and the ten largest clones take 10% to 15%. Source material: PBMCs. The receptors come from a woman aged 35 to 49 in good health. Some clones in this sample may be carry-over from other donors' samples.

V gene TRBV7-9 combines with J gene TRBJ1-2; tentatively, D is TRBD1 (6 bases). Trimming removed 3 bases from V and 3 bases from J, with 11 bases in between. Germline V gene sequence: CDR1 SEHNR, CDR2 FQNEAQ (reference sequence). The CDR3 spans 14 residues. CDR3 DNA sequence: TGTGCCAGCAGCTTCGGGGGGCTGGACTATGGCTACACCTTC. The encoded protein is CASSFGGLDYGYTF.

A remark on this clone: A far larger clone is one nucleotide away, so this likely arose from a read error. CDR3 nucleotides: TGTGCCAGCAGCTTCGACCACGAGCAGTACTTC. Translated, it gives CASSFDHEQYF. V usage is TRBV9 and J usage is TRBJ2-7; D ambiguous. The CDR3 extends over 11 amino acids. The germline V gene has CDR1 SGDLS and CDR2 YYNGEE. V lost 4 bases to trimming and J lost 5 bases, with 7 bases between them.

This rearrangement joins TRBV19 to TRBJ2-2; weak D call: TRBD1 (6 bases). The CDR3 spans 14 residues. CDR1 is LNHDA, CDR2 SQIVND, per germline (reference sequence). Trimming stripped 5 bases from V and 3 bases from J, with 10 bases between. This CDR3 reads CASSSGQYTGELFF. DNA of the CDR3: TGTGCCAGTAGTTCTGGACAGTACACCGGGGAGCTGTTTTTT.

The chain uses TRBV30 and TRBJ1-4, with D perhaps TRBD1 (5 bases). V shed 5 bases and J shed 4 bases, with 14 bases lying between them. CDR1 is GTSNPN, CDR2 SVGIG, per germline (reference sequence). The CDR3 sequence is 14 residues long. The CDR3 sequence is CAWGGDGINEKLFF. DNA for the CDR3: TGTGCCTGGGGCGGGGACGGCATTAATGAAAAACTGTTTTTT.

The chain uses TRBV10-2 and TRBJ2-7, with 7 bases fitting TRBD2. This CDR3 contains 14 residues. CDR1 and CDR2 from the germline V gene are WSHSY and SAAADI. Trimming cost V 1 base and J 7 bases; bases outside gene matches: 7. CDR3 amino acids: CASSEWTSPGEQYF. CDR3 DNA sequence: TGCGCCAGCAGTGAGTGGACTAGTCCGGGGGAGCAGTACTTC.

The chain recombines TRBV5-4 with TRBJ2-3; 9 positions agree with TRBD1. Germline V gene lookup returns CDR1 SGHNT and CDR2 YYREEE (reference sequence). The CDR3 consists of 16 residues. After removal of 1 base from V and 4 bases from J, the junction contained 7 bases not matched to a gene. The CDR3 region has the DNA TGTGCCAGCAGCTTGTTGGGGAGACAGGGGGCAGATACGCAGTATTTT. Translation: CASSLLGRQGADTQYF.

The rearrangement links TRBV28 to TRBJ1-5, with D perhaps matching TRBD1 (6 bases). Trimming cost V 8 bases and J 0 bases, with 14 bases left between them. This CDR3 has 15 residues. CDR1 is MDHEN and CDR2 is SYDVKM in the germline V gene. The CDR3 coding sequence is TGTGCCAGCTCCCCGGGGGGCGGTAGCAATCAGCCCCAGCATTTT. Amino acid sequence: CASSPGGGSNQPQHF.

The gene calls are TRBV5-1 and TRBJ2-7; perhaps TRBD1 as D (6 bases). Trimming shortened V by 1 base and J by 6 bases, and 17 bases separated the two germline ends. Germline V lookup: CDR1 SGHRS, CDR2 YFSETQ. This CDR3 contains 15 residues. The CDR3 here is CASSLTTGAAVEQYF. The CDR3 region has the DNA TGCGCCAGCAGCTTGACGACAGGCGCCGCGGTCGAGCAGTACTTC.

The V and J genes are TRBV25-1 and TRBJ1-4, with TRBD1 as a possible D gene (6 bases). CDR3 length equals 14 residues. The germline V and J ends were trimmed by 8 bases and 0 bases, with 10 bases remaining between them. The V gene's germline CDR1 is MGHDK and CDR2 SYGVNS. The DNA for the CDR3 is TGTGCCAGCGCTCCAGGGGCAACTAATGAAAAACTGTTTTTT. Its protein is CASAPGATNEKLFF.

Comments on this clone: The junction departs from germline at one end; a sequencing error may be responsible. Other DNA sequences of this sample code for an identical CDR3. The gene calls are TRBV7-9 and TRBJ1-1; D is ambiguous. Germline CDR1 reads SEHNR; CDR2 reads FQNEAQ (reference sequence). The CDR3 is 13 residues long. Here the CDR3 DNA reads TGCGCCAGCAGCTTAAGGCCGAACACTGAAGCTTTCTTT. This gives the protein CASSLRPNTEAFF.